Shown below are 16 T cell receptor beta chains from a single sample sequenced in a study of shared clonotypes between healthy human individuals. Some clones are missing from TCRdb's copy, which holds only in-frame ones; the method was immunoSEQ multiplex PCR. The table shows some 980,000 clones, with about 80% occurring only once. The material sequenced was memory CD4+ T cells sorted from blood. Subset noted: CD45RA-negative fraction. Every receptor here comes from a man between 18 and 35 years old in good health.

The V and J genes are TRBV7-2 and TRBJ2-7; TRBD2 matches 10 bases. Germline V gene lookup returns CDR1 SGHTA and CDR2 FQGNSA. V was clipped by 0 bases and J by 9 bases; unmatched bases: 8. The CDR3 is 15 amino acids. CDR3 protein: CASSLAASGGLGQYF. In DNA, the CDR3 is TGTGCCAGCAGCTTAGCTGCTAGCGGGGGCCTTGGGCAGTACTTC. Variable domain in full (rest from reference TRBV7-2 and TRBJ2-7): GAGVSQSPSNKVTEKGKDVELRCDPISGHTALYWYRQSLGQGLEFLIYFQGNSAPDKSGLPSDRFSAERTGGSVSTLTIQRTQQEDSAVYLCASSLAASGGLGQYFGPGTRLTVT.

The rearrangement joins TRBV18 to TRBJ1-5; D gene unclear. The germline V gene has CDR1 KGHSH and CDR2 LQKENI. The CDR3 sequence is 14 residues long. The V gene lost 5 bases and the J gene lost 7 bases, with 15 bases spanning the gap. Here the CDR3 DNA reads TGTGCCAGCTCAACCGAGGGTTACGGGCAGCCCCAGCATTTT. Amino acids: CASSTEGYGQPQHF.

The V and J genes are TRBV19 and TRBJ2-5; 10 bases agree with TRBD1. The V gene's germline CDR1 is LNHDA and CDR2 SQIVND (reference sequence). V trimming: 5 bases; J trimming: 5 bases; junction bases outside the gene matches: 8. The CDR3 has 15 residues. CDR3 coding DNA: TGTGCCAGTAGTGCTAGACAGGGGGCGAGGGAGACCCAGTACTTC. The encoded protein is CASSARQGARETQYF.

The rearrangement joins TRBV5-1 to TRBJ2-5; D unclear. V was pared by 0 bases and J by 1 base, with 10 bases between. The V gene's germline CDR1 is SGHRS and CDR2 YFSETQ. The CDR3 extends over 15 amino acids. The CDR3 nucleotides are TGCGCCAGCAGCTTGGGGAGCACCGGCCAAGAGACCCAGTACTTC. The encoded protein is CASSLGSTGQETQYF.

This chain uses TRBV10-3 with TRBJ2-6, with D perhaps TRBD1 (5 bases). Looked up from germline, CDR1 is ENHRY and CDR2 is SYGVKD. This CDR3 region has 17 residues. The V gene lost 6 bases and the J gene lost 0 bases, with 15 bases spanning the gap. CDR3 DNA sequence: TGTGCCATCAGCATGGTACAGGTCAACTCTGGGGCCAACGTCCTGACTTTC. Its protein is CAISMVQVNSGANVLTF.

In DNA form, the CDR3 reads TGCGCCAGCAGCCGTCTCCGGGACGCCTACGAGCAGTACTTC. It specifies CASSRLRDAYEQYF. The chain recombines TRBV4-1 with TRBJ2-7; D may be TRBD1 or TRBD2 (5 bases each). The CDR3 is 14 residues long. Germline V gene sequence: CDR1 MGHRA, CDR2 YSYEKL. V shed 4 bases and J shed 2 bases, with 12 bases lying between them.

This rearrangement joins TRBV7-3 to TRBJ2-7, with 9 bases that match TRBD1. V trimming: 5 bases; J trimming: 7 bases; junction bases outside the gene matches: 3. Germline V gene data show CDR1 as SGHTA and CDR2 as FQGTGA. This CDR3 is 12 amino acids long. DNA of the CDR3: TGTGCCAGCAGCCCGACAGGGGGAGAGCAGTACTTC. It translates to CASSPTGGEQYF.

With regard to this clone: The sample holds other DNA sequences that translate to the same CDR3. The chain joins TRBV5-4 to TRBJ2-5; D perhaps matches TRBD1 (5 bases). V was pared by 0 bases and J by 5 bases, with 11 bases between. The V gene's germline CDR1 is SGHNT and CDR2 YYREEE (reference sequence). CDR3 size: 14 residues. The CDR3: CASSLGGPQETQYF. Written as DNA, the CDR3 is TGTGCCAGCAGCTTGGGGGGCCCTCAGGAGACCCAGTACTTC.

V and J are TRBV13 and TRBJ2-1, with no clear D. Germline V gene lookup returns CDR1 PRHDT and CDR2 FYEKMQ (reference sequence). The CDR3 length is 13 residues. V lost 4 bases to trimming and J lost 15 bases, with 19 bases between them. The CDR3 sequence: CASSSMEKGFLFF. The CDR3 DNA reads TGTGCCAGCAGCTCGATGGAGAAAGGGTTTTTGTTCTTC.

The gene calls are TRBV6-5 and TRBJ1-2; D is undetermined. Trimming left V 5 bases short and J 8 bases short, with 21 bases between. This CDR3 spans 15 amino acids. Germline V gives CDR1 MNHEY, CDR2 SVGAGI. CDR3 sequence reads: CASSTSAGQMAGYTF. The CDR3 region has the DNA TGTGCCAGCAGTACTTCCGCCGGCCAGATGGCGGGCTACACCTTC.

The rearrangement links TRBV29-1 to TRBJ1-2, with 11 nucleotides matching TRBD1. Germline CDR1 and CDR2: SQVTM and ANQGSEA. The CDR3 is 14 residues long. The V gene end was trimmed by 6 bases and the J gene end by 5 bases; junction bases not matched to a gene: 8. The CDR3 DNA reads as TGCAGCGTGGCTGCTGGGACAGGGGGGTATGGCTACACCTTC. Translation gives CSVAAGTGGYGYTF.

The chain links TRBV7-2 to TRBJ1-3, with D unresolved. Trimming left V 0 bases short and J 4 bases short, with 10 bases between. Per the germline V gene, CDR1 is SGHTA and CDR2 is FQGNSA. CDR3 size: 15 residues. The CDR3 region is CASSLASVGGNTIYF. For the CDR3, the DNA is TGTGCCAGCAGCTTAGCGTCCGTGGGCGGAAACACCATATATTTT.

The chain couples TRBV7-3 to TRBJ2-2; D may be TRBD1 (5 bases). CDR1 is SGHTA and CDR2 is FQGTGA in the germline V gene. V was trimmed by 3 bases and J by 0 bases, leaving 5 bases between them. This CDR3 comprises 14 residues. CDR3 loop: CASSLTANTGELFF. DNA for the CDR3: TGTGCCAGCAGCTTGACAGCGAACACCGGGGAGCTGTTTTTT.

This sequence joins TRBV13 and TRBJ1-1; D may be TRBD1 (6 bases). Per the germline V gene, CDR1 is PRHDT and CDR2 is FYEKMQ (reference sequence). The CDR3 runs 16 residues. Deletions cut 6 bases from V and 4 bases from J, with 21 bases between. The CDR3 nucleotides read TGTGCCAGCAGTCGCGGGACACCCAAGGGGGGCACTGAAGCTTTCTTT. It codes for CASSRGTPKGGTEAFF. Looking up the rest from reference TRBV13 and TRBJ1-1 gives the full variable domain: AAGVIQSPRHLIKEKRETATLKCYPIPRHDTVYWYQQGPGQDPQFLISFYEKMQSDKGSIPDRFSAQQFSDYHSELNMSSLELGDSALYFCASSRGTPKGGTEAFFGQGTRLTVV.

This clone was found a few times. The chain uses TRBV6-6 and TRBJ1-2; weak D call: TRBD1 (5 bases). CDR1 is MNHNY, CDR2 SVGAGI, per germline (reference sequence). The CDR3 runs to 14 residues. Trimming stripped 3 bases from V and 1 base from J, with 9 bases between. DNA for the CDR3: TGTGCCAGCAGTTATGGGACGGATAACTATGGCTACACCTTC. The encoded protein is CASSYGTDNYGYTF.

J is TRBJ1-1 and V is TRBV7-9; D is undetermined. Per germline, CDR1 SEHNR and CDR2 FQNEAQ (reference sequence). CDR3 size: 13 residues. Trimming stripped 5 bases from V and 0 bases from J, with 7 bases between. CDR3 in DNA: TGTGCCAGCAGCCCTCAGTTGAACACTGAAGCTTTCTTT. This codes for CASSPQLNTEAFF.